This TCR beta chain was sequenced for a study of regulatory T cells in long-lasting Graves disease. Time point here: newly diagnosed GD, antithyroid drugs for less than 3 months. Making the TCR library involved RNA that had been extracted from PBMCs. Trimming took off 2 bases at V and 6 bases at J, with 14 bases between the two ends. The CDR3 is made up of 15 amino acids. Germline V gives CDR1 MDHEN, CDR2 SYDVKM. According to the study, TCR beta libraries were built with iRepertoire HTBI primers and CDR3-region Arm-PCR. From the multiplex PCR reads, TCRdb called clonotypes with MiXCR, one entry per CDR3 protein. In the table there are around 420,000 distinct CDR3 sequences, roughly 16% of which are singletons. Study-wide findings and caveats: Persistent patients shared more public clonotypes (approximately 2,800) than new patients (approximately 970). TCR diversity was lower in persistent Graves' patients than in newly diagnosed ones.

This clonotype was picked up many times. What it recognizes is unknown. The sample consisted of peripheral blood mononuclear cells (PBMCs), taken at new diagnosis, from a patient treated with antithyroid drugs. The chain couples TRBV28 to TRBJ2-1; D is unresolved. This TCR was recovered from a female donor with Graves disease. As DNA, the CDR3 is TGTGCCAGCAGTTTACCTAGTGACGTCCTCAATGAGCAGTTCTTC. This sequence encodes CASSLPSDVLNEQFF.